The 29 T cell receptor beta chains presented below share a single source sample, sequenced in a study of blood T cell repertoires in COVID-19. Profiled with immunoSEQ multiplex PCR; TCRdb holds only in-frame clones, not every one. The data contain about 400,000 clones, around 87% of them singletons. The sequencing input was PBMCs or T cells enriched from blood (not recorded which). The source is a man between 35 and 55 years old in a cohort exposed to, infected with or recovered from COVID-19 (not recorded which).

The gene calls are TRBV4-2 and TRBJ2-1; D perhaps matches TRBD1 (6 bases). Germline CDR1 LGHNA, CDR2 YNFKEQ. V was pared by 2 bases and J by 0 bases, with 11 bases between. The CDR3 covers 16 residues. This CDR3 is CASSQHEDSSYNEQFF. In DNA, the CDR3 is TGTGCCAGCAGCCAACACGAGGACAGCTCCTACAATGAGCAGTTCTTC.

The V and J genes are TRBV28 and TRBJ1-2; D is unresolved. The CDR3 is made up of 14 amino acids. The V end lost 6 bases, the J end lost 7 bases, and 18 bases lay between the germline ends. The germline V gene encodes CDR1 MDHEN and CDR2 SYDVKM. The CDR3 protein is CASRAQGPRVGYTF. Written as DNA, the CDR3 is TGTGCCAGCAGGGCCCAAGGCCCCCGGGTTGGCTACACCTTC.

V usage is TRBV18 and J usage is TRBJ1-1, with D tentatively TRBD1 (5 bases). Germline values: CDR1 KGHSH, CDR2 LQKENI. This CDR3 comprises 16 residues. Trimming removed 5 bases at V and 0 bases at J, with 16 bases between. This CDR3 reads CASSGMGGRMNTEAFF. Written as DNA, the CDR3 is TGTGCCAGCTCAGGAATGGGGGGAAGGATGAACACTGAAGCTTTCTTT.

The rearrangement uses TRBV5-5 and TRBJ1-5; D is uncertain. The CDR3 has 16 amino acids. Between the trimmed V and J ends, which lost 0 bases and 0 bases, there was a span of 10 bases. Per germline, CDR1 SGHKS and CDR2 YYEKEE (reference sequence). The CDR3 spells CASSLARGNSNQPQHF. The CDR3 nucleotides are TGTGCCAGCAGCTTGGCAAGAGGAAATAGCAATCAGCCCCAGCATTTT.

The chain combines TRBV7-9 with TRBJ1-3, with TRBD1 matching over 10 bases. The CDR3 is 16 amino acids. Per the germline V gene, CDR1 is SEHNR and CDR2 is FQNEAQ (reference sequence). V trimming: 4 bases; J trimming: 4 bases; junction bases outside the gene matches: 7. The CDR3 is CASSSWDRGAGNTIYF. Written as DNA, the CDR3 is TGTGCCAGCAGCTCATGGGACAGGGGAGCAGGAAACACCATATATTTT.

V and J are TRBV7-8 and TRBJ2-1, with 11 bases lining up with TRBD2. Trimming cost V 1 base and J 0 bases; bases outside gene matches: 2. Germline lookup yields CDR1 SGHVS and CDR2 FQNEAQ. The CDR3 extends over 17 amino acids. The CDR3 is CASSLVSGRGSYNEQFF. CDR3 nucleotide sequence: TGTGCCAGCAGCTTAGTTAGCGGGAGGGGCTCCTACAATGAGCAGTTCTTC.

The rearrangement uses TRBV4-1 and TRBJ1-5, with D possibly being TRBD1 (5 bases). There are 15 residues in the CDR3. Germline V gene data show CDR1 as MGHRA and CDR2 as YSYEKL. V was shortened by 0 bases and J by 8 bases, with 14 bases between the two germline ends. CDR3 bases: TGCGCCAGCAGCCAAGAAATGGGGCTACCGGAGCCCCAGCATTTT. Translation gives CASSQEMGLPEPQHF.

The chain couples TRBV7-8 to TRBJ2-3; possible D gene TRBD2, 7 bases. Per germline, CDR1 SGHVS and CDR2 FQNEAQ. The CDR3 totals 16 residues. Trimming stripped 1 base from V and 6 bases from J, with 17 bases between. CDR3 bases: TGTGCCAGCAGCTTAGACCCGAGGGGGGGATTGGATACGCAGTATTTT. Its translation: CASSLDPRGGLDTQYF.

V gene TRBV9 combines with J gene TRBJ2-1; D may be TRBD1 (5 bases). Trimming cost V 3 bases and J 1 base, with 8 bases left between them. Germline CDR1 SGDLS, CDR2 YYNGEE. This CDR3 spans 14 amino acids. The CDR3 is CASSAGNSYNEQFF. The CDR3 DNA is TGTGCCAGCAGCGCAGGGAATTCCTACAATGAGCAGTTCTTC.

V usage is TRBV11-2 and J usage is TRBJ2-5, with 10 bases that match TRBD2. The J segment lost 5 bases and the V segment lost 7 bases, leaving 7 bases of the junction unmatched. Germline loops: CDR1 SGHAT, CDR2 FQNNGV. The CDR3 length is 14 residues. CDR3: CASTSGRAGETQYF. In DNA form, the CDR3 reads TGTGCCAGCACAAGCGGGAGGGCCGGTGAGACCCAGTACTTC.

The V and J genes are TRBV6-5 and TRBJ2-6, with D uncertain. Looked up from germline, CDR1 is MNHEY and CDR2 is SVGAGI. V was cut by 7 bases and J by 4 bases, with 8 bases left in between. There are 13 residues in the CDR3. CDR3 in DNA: TGTGCCAGCACCGGTCTCGGGGCCAACGTCCTGACTTTC. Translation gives CASTGLGANVLTF.

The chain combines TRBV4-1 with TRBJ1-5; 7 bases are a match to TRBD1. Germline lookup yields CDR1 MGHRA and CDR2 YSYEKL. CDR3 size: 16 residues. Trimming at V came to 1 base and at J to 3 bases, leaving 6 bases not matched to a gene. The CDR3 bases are TGCGCCAGCAGCCAAGCGCGGACAGGACTCAATCAGCCCCAGCATTTT. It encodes CASSQARTGLNQPQHF.

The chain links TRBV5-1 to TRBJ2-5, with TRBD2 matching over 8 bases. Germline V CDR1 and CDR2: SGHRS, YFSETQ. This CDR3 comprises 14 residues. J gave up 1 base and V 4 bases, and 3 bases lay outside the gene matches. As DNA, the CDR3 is TGCGCCAGCAGCGTACTAGCGGTCCAAGAGACCCAGTACTTC. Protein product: CASSVLAVQETQYF.

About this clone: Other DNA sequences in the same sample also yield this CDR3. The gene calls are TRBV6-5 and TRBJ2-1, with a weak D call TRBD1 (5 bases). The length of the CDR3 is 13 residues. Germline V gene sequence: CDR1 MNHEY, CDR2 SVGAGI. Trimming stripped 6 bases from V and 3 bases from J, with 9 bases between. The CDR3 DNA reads TGTGCCAGCAGGAGGACACTCTACAATGAGCAGTTCTTC. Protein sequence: CASRRTLYNEQFF.

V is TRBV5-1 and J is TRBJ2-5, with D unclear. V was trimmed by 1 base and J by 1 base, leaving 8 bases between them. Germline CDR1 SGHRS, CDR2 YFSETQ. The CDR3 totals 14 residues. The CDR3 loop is CASSLSARQETQYF. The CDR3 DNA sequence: TGCGCCAGCAGCTTGTCAGCGCGCCAAGAGACCCAGTACTTC.

CDR3 sequence (DNA): TGCGCCAGCAGCTTGGGGGGAGGTGCTGCAGATACGCAGTATTTT. Amino acids: CASSLGGGAADTQYF. The genes are TRBV5-1 and TRBJ2-3, with D tentatively TRBD2 (6 bases). The V end lost 0 bases, the J end lost 4 bases, and 12 bases lay between the germline ends. The CDR3 loop spans 15 amino acids. Germline lookup yields CDR1 SGHRS and CDR2 YFSETQ. Supplemented by reference TRBV5-1 and TRBJ2-3, the full variable domain reads KAGVTQTPRYLIKTRGQQVTLSCSPISGHRSVSWYQQTPGQGLQFLFEYFSETQRNKGNFPGRFSGRQFSNSRSEMNVSTLELGDSALYLCASSLGGGAADTQYFGPGTRLTVL.

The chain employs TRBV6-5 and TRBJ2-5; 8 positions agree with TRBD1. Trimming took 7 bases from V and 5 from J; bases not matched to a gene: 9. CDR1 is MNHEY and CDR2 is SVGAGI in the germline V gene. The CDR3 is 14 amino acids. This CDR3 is CASNPQGARETQYF. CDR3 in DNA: TGTGCCAGCAACCCTCAGGGGGCGCGGGAGACCCAGTACTTC.

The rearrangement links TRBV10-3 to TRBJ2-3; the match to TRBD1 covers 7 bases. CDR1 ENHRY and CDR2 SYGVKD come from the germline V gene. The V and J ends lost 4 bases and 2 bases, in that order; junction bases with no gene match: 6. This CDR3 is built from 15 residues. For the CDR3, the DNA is TGTGCCATCAGTGGGCAGGGGGTGACCACAGATACGCAGTATTTT. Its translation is CAISGQGVTTDTQYF.

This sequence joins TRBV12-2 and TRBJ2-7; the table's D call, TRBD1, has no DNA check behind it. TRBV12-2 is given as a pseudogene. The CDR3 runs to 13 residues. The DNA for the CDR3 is TGTGCAAGTCGCACCGGGACAGAAAACGAGCAGTACTTC. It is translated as CASRTGTENEQYF.

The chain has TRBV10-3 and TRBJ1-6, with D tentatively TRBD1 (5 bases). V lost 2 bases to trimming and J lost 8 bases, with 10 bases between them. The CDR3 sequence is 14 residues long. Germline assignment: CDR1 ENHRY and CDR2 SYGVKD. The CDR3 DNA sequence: TGTGCCATCAGTGAGCCAGGGTCAGATTCACCCCTCCACTTT. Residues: CAISEPGSDSPLHF.

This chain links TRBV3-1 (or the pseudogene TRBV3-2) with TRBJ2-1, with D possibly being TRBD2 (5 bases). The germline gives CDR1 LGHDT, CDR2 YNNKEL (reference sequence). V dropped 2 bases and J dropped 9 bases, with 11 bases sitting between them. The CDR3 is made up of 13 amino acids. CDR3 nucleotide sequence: TGTGCCAGCAGCCAATCTTTGGGGAGTGAGCAGTTCTTC. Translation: CASSQSLGSEQFF.

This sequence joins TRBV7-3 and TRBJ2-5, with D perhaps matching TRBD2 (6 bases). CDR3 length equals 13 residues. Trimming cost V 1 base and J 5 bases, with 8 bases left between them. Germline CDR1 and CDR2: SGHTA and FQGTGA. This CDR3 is CASSLMGGETQYF. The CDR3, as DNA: TGTGCCAGCAGCTTAATGGGGGGTGAGACCCAGTACTTC. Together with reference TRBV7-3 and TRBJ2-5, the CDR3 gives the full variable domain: GAGVSQTPSNKVTEKGKYVELRCDPISGHTALYWYRQSLGQGPEFLIYFQGTGAADDSGLPNDRFFAVRPEGSVSTLKIQRTERGDSAVYLCASSLMGGETQYFGPGTRLLVL.

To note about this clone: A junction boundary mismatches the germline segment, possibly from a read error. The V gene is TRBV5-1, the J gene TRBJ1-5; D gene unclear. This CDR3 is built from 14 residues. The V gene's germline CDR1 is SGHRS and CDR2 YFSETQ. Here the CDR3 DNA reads TGCGCCAGCACCTTGGTCCCAGGCAATCAGCCCCAGCATTTT. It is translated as CASTLVPGNQPQHF.

The CDR3 loop is CASSEQSVADTQYF. The CDR3 nucleotides are TGTGCCAGCAGTGAACAGTCAGTGGCAGATACGCAGTATTTT. The chain employs TRBV2 and TRBJ2-3; D not resolved. Germline CDR1 reads SNHLY; CDR2 reads FYNNEI. The CDR3 is made up of 14 amino acids. The V end lost 2 bases, the J end lost 4 bases, and 10 bases lay between the germline ends. The whole variable domain, filled in from reference TRBV2 and TRBJ2-3, reads EPEVTQTPSHQVTQMGQEVILRCVPISNHLYFYWYRQILGQKVEFLVSFYNNEISEKSEIFDDQFSVERPDGSNFTLKIRSTKLEDSAMYFCASSEQSVADTQYFGPGTRLTVL.

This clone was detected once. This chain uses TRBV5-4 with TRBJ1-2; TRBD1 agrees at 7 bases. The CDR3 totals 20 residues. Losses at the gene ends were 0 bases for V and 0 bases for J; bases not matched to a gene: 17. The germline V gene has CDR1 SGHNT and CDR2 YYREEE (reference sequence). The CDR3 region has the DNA TGTGCCAGCAGCTTGGGACCCATAATATCCGGGACAGTAGCTAACTATGGCTACACCTTC. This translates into CASSLGPIISGTVANYGYTF.

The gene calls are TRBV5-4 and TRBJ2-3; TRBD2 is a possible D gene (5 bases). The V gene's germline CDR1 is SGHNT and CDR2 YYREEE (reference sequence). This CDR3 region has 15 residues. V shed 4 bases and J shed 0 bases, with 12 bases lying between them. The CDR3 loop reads CASSRRVLSTDTQYF. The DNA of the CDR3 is TGTGCCAGCAGCAGGCGGGTATTGAGCACAGATACGCAGTATTTT. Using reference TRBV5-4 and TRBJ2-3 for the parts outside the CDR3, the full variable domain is ETGVTQSPTHLIKTRGQQVTLRCSSQSGHNTVSWYQQALGQGPQFIFQYYREEENGRGNFPPRFSGLQFPNYSSELNVNALELDDSALYLCASSRRVLSTDTQYFGPGTRLTVL.

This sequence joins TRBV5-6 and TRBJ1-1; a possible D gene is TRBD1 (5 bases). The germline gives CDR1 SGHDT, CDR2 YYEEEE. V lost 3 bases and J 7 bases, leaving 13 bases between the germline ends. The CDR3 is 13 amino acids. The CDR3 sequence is CASSSPGGDEAFF. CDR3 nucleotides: TGTGCCAGCAGCTCCCCGGGGGGGGATGAAGCTTTCTTT.

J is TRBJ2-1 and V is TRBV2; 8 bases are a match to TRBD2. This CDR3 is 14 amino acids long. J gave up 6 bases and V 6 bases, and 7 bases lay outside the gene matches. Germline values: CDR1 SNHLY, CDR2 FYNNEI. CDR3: CASRIAGPANEQFF. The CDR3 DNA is TGTGCCAGCAGAATAGCGGGACCAGCCAATGAGCAGTTCTTC.

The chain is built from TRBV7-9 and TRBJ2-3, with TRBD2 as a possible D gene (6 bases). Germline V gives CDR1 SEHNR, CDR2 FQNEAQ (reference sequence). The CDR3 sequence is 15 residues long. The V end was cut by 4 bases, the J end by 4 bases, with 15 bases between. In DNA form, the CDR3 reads TGTGCCAGCAGCTCCCTTCGACTAGGCCCAGATACGCAGTATTTT. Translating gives CASSSLRLGPDTQYF.